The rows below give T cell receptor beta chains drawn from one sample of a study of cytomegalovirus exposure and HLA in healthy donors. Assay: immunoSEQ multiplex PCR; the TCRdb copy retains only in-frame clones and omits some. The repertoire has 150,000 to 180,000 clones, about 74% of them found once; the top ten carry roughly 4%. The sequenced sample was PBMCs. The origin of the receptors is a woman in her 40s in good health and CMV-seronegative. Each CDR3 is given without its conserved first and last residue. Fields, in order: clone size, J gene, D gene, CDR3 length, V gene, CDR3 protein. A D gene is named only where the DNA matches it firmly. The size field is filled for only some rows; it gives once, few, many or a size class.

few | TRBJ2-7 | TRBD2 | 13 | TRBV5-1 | ASSVTSGLDYEQY
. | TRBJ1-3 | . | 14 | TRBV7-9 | ASSSEGGGSGNTIY
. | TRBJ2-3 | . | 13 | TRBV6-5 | ASSYSGQSPNTQY
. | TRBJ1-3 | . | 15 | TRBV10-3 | AISVAGRGFAGNTIY
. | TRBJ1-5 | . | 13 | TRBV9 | ASSVDGGQGQPQH
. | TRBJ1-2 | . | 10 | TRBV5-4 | AIHYPEYGYT
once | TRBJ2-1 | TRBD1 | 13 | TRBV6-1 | ASILTGGSYNEQF
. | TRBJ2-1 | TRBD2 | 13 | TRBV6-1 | ASSLSGDSYNEQF
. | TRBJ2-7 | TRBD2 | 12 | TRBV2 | ASGGTSRSYEQY
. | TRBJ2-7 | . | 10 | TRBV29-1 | SVMATSYEQY
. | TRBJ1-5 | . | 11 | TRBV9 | ASSPRRPQPQH
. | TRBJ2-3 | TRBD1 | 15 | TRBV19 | ASSIQTPGQGSDTQY
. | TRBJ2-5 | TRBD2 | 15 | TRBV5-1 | ASSFEGLAGNRETQY
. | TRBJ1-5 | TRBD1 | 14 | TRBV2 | ASAGTGGPSNQPQH
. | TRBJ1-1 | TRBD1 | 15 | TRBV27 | ASSFAGTGDLNTEAF
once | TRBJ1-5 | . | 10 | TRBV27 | ASRTSNQPQH
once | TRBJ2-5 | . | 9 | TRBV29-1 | SVAPQETQY
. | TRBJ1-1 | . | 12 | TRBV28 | ASSVWGWSAEAF
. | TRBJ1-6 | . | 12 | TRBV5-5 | ASSLDRDNSPLH
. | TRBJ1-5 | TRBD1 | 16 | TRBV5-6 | ASSYRTGTWASGQPQH
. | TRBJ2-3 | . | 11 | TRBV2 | ASNTGLTDTQY
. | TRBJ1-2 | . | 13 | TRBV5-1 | ASSPERGRGYGYT
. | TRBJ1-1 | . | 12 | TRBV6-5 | ASSYTGRNTEAF
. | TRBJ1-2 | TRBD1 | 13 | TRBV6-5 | ASSPTLGQTHGYT
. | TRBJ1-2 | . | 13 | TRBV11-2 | ASSLRGGADYGYT
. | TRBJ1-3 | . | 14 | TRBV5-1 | ASSFQGQGSGNTIY
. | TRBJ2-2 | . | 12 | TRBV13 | ASSLGRENGELF
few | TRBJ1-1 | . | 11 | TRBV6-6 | ASSWQANTEAF
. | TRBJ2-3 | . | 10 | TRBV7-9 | ASSFPLETQY
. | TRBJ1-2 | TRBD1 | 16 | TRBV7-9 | ASSPSGGDRGPNYGYT
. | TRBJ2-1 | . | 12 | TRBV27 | ASSPQGIENEQF
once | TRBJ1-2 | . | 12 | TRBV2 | ASSEGGQFDGYT
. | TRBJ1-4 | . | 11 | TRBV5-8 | ASSGIRKGRLF
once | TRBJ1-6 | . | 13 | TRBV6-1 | ASSEAVPVRSPLH
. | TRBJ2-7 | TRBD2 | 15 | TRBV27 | ASRPPRRLAASYEQY
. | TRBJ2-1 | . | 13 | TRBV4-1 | ASSQGLGPHNEQF
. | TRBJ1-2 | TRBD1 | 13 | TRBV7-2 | ASSTRQGANYGYT
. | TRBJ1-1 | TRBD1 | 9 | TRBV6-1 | AIQGAIEAF
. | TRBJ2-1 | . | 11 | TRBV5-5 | ASSLAVSREQF
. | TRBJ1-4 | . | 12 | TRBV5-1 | ASSFRGTNEKLF
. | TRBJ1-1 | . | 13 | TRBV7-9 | ASSPRAGRNTEAF
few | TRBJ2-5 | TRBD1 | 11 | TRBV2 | ASRTGDRETQY
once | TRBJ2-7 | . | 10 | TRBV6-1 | ASTVSSYEQY
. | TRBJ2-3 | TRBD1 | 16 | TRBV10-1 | ASSESPTGDVGTDTQY
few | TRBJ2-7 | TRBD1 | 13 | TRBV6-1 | ASSGGQGASDEQY
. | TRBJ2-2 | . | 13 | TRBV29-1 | SVGGIALNTGELF
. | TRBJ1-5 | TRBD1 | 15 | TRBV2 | ASSGGRTGLTNQPQH
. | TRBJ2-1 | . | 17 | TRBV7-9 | ASSLIGGRGQKRLNEQF